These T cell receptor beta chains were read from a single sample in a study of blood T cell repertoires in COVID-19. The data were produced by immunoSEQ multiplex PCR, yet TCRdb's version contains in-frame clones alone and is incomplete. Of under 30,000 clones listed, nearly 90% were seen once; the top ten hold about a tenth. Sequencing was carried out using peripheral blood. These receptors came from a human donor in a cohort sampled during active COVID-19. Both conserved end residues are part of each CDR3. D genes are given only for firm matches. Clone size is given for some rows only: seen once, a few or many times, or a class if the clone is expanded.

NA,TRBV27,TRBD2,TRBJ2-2,CASSPLGEGRTGELFF,TGTGCCAGCAGTCCCCTGGGGGAGGGTCGGACCGGGGAGCTGTTTTTT
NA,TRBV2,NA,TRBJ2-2,CASRAQTGANTGELFF,TGTGCCAGCAGGGCTCAGACAGGAGCGAACACCGGGGAGCTGTTTTTT
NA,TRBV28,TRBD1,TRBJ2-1,CASSLMGQGVDEQFF,TGTGCCAGCAGTTTAATGGGACAGGGGGTGGATGAGCAGTTCTTC
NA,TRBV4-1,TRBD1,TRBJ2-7,CASSQVGDRSYEQYF,TGCGCCAGCAGCCAAGTTGGGGACAGATCCTACGAGCAGTACTTC
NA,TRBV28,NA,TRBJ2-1,CASSLLVREQFF,TGTGCCAGCAGTCTCCTCGTTCGTGAGCAGTTCTTC
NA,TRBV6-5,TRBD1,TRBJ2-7,CASSYSTGSSYEQYF,TGTGCCAGCAGTTACTCGACAGGGAGCTCCTACGAGCAGTACTTC
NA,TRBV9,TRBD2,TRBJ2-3,CASTRIAGGTDTQYF,TGTGCCAGCACAAGAATAGCGGGGGGCACAGATACGCAGTATTTT
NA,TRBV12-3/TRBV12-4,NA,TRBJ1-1,CASTTGGTEAFF,TGTGCCAGCACCACGGGGGGGACTGAAGCTTTCTTT
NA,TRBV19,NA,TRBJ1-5,CASSIAGYSNQPQHF,TGTGCCAGTAGTATTGCAGGGTATAGCAATCAGCCCCAGCATTTT
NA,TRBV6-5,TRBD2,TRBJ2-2,CASLSGVANTGELFF,TGTGCCAGCCTTAGCGGGGTCGCGAACACCGGGGAGCTGTTTTTT
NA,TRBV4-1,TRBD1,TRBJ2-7,CASSRGQVSYEQYF,TGCGCCAGCAGCCGAGGACAGGTCTCCTACGAGCAGTACTTC
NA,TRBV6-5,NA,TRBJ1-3,CASGIHGIVGNTIYF,TGTGCCAGCGGGATTCACGGGATTGTCGGAAACACCATATATTTT
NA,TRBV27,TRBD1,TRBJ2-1,CASRTGTGGLDEQFF,TGTGCCAGCAGGACCGGGACAGGGGGCTTAGATGAGCAGTTCTTC
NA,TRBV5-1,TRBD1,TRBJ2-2,CASSLRTGGETGELFF,TGCGCCAGCAGCTTACGGACAGGGGGCGAAACCGGGGAGCTGTTTTTT
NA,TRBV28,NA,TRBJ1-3,CASSLGAQGIFGNTIYF,TGTGCCAGCAGTTTAGGGGCGCAGGGAATATTTGGAAACACCATATATTTT
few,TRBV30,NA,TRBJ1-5,CACRSGSNQPQHF,TGTGCCTGCCGGTCAGGGAGCAATCAGCCCCAGCATTTT
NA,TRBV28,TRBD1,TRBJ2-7,CASSLTGGYEQYF,TGTGCCAGCAGTTTAACAGGGGGCTACGAGCAGTACTTC
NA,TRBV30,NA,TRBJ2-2,CAWSVLLAGELFF,TGTGCCTGGAGTGTACTATTGGCCGGGGAGCTGTTTTTT
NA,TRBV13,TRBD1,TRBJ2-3,CASSIRTGGWDTQYF,TGTGCCAGCAGCATACGGACAGGGGGCTGGGATACGCAGTATTTT
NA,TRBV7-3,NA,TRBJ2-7,CASSSPGAREQYF,TGTGCCAGCAGCTCCCCTGGGGCGAGGGAGCAGTACTTC
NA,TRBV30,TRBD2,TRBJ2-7,CACRLAGAYEQYF,TGTGCCTGCAGACTAGCGGGGGCCTACGAGCAGTACTTC
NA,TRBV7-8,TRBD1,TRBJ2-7,CASSFAEAGGTYEQYF,TGTGCCAGCAGCTTTGCTGAGGCAGGGGGAACCTACGAGCAGTACTTC